The clone carrying this T cell receptor (beta chain) was counted many times. The antigen remains unidentified. This sample is drawn from a study of identical twins. Losses at the gene ends were 5 bases for V and 0 bases for J; bases not matched to a gene: 2. This CDR3 region has 15 residues. From germline, CDR1 is SGHTA and CDR2 FQGNSA. Template switching added a universal primer site, and cDNA bore unique molecular identifiers. Each CDR3 protein gets one entry after TCRdb re-called the 5' RACE reads with MiXCR. The profile shows roughly 570,000 distinct CDR3 sequences, around a tenth of them singletons. General study findings and limits: Compared with unrelated sharing, twin-shared out-of-frame alpha sequences had more low-probability sequences.

This sample also appeared in a second study, on yellow fever vaccine responses in identical twins.

This clonotype was sampled from a woman aged 18-29 years in good health. The chain is built from TRBV7-2 and TRBJ2-1; 9 positions agree with TRBD2. The source material was PBMCs. DNA of the CDR3: TGTGCCAGCAGCCCTAGCGGGAACTCCTACAATGAGCAGTTCTTC. Encoded protein: CASSPSGNSYNEQFF.